The T cell receptor beta chain under discussion was sequenced for a study of early T cells in non-severe SARS-CoV-2 infection. Study-wide background: Sequencing input comprised bulk RNA from unsorted whole blood; chain pairing was not available. Regarding the study as a whole: Anti-spike CD8 responses were favored by VDJdb matching, which missed private and CD4 specificities.

TCRdb analysed the 5' RACE reads with MiXCR anew, one entry per CDR3 protein. Of tens of thousands of distinct CDR3 sequences in the sample, about 4.6% were seen once. Ten or more counts support this clonotype. Its specificity is unknown. The TCR was taken from an adult who was a healthcare worker with PCR-confirmed SARS-CoV-2 infection or an uninfected control (not recorded which). Material for sequencing was whole blood.

The CDR3: CASRRTSGFYNEQFF. The CDR3 region has the DNA TGTGCCAGCAGGCGGACTAGCGGCTTCTACAATGAGCAGTTCTTC. The gene calls are TRBV6-2 or TRBV6-3 and TRBJ2-1; 10 nucleotides line up with TRBD2. V was clipped by 6 bases and J by 3 bases; unmatched bases: 5. There are 15 residues in the CDR3. Germline CDR1 MNHEY, CDR2 SVGEGT.